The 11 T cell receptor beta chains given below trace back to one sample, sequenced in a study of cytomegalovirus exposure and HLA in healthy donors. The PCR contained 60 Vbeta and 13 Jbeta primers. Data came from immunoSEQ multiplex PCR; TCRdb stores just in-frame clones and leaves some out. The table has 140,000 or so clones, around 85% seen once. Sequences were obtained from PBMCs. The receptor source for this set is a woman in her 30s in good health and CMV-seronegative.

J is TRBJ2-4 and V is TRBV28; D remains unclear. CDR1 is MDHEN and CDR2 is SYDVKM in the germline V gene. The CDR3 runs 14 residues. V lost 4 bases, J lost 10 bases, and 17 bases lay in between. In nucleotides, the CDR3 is TGTGCCAGCAGTTCCCCCCAAGCTTTACGAATTCAGTACTTC. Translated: CASSSPQALRIQYF.

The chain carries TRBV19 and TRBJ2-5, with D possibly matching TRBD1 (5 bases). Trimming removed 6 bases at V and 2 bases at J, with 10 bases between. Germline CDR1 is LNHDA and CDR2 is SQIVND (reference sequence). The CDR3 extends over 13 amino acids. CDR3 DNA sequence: TGTGCCAGTAGCCGACAGTTACAAGAGACCCAGTACTTC. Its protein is CASSRQLQETQYF. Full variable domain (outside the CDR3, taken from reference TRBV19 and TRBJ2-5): DGGITQSPKYLFRKEGQNVTLSCEQNLNHDAMYWYRQDPGQGLRLIYYSQIVNDFQKGDIAEGYSVSREKKESFPLTVTSAQKNPTAFYLCASSRQLQETQYFGPGTRLLVL.

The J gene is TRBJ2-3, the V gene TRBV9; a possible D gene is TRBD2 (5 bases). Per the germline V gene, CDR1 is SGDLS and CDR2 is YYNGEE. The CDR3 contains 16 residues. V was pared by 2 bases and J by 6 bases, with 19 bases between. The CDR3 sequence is CASSVTWTGWRDTQYF. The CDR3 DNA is TGTGCCAGCAGCGTTACTTGGACGGGATGGCGGGATACGCAGTATTTT.

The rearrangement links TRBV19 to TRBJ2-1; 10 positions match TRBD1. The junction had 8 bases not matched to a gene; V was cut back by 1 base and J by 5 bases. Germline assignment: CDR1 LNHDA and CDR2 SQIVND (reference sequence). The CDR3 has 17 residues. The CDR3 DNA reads TGTGCCAGTAGTATAGGGACCGGGACAGGGGTCAACAATGAGCAGTTCTTC. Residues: CASSIGTGTGVNNEQFF.

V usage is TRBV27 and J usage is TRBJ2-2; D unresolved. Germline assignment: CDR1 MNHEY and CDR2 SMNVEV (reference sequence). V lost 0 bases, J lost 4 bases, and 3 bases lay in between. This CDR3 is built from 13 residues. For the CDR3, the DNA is TGTGCCAGCAGTTTATCTAGCACCGGGGAGCTGTTTTTT. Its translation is CASSLSSTGELFF.

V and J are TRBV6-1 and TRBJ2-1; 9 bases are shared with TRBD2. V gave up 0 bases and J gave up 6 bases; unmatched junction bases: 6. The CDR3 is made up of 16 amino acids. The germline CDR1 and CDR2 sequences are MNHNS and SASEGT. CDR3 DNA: TGTGCCAGCAGTGAAGCGCGCCTAGCGGGGAGCAATGAGCAGTTCTTC. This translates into CASSEARLAGSNEQFF.

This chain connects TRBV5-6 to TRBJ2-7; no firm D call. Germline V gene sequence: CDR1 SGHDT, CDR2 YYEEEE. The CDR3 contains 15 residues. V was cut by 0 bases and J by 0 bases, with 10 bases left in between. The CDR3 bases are TGTGCCAGCAGCTTGGCCTCCCCAGGCTCCTACGAGCAGTACTTC. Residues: CASSLASPGSYEQYF.

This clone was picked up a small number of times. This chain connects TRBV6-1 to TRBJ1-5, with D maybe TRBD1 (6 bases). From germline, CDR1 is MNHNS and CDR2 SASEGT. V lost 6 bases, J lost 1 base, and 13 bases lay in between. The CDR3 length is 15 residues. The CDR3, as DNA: TGTGCCAGCAGCCTGACAGGCCTGAGCAATCAGCCCCAGCATTTT. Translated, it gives CASSLTGLSNQPQHF.

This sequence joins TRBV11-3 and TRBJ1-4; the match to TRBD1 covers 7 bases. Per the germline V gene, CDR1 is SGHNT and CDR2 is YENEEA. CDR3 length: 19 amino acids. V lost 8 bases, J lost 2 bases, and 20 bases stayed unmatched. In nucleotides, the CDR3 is TGTGCCAGCTATGGGTTGGGGACAGAGACGAGGGGGACTAATGAAAAACTGTTTTTT. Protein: CASYGLGTETRGTNEKLFF.

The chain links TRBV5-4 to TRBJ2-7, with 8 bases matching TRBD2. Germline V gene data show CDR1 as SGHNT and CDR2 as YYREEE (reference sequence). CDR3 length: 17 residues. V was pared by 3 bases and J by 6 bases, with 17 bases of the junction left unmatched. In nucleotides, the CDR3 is TGTGCCAGCAGCTCTGATAGGGCGGGAGCGGGGGCTGGCGAGCAGTACTTC. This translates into CASSSDRAGAGAGEQYF.

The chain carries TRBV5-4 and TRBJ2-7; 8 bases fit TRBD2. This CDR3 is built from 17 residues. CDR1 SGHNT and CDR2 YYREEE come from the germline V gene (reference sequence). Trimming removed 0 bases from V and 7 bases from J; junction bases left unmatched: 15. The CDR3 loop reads CASSLARAGVKSGEQYF. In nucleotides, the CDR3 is TGTGCCAGCAGCTTGGCCCGAGCGGGAGTAAAGTCAGGAGAGCAGTACTTC.